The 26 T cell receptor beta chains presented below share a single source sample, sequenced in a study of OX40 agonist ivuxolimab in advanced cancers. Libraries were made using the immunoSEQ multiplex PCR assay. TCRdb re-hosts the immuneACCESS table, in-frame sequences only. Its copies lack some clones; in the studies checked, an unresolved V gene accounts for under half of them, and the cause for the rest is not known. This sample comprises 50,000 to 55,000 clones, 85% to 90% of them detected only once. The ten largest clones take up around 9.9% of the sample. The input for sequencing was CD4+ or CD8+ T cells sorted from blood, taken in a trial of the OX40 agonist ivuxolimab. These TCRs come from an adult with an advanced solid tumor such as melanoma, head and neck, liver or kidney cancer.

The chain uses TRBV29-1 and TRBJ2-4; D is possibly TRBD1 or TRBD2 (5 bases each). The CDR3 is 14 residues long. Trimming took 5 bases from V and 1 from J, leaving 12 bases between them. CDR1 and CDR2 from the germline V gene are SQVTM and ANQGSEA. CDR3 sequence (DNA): TGCAGCGTTCGGGACCCGAAGGCCAAAAACATTCAGTACTTC. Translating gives CSVRDPKAKNIQYF.

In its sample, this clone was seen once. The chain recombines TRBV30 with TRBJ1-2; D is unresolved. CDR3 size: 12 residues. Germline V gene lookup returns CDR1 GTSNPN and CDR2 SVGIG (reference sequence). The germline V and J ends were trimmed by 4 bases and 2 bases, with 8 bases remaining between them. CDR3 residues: CAWTSGNYGYTF. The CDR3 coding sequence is TGTGCCTGGACGTCCGGCAACTATGGCTACACCTTC.

CDR3 protein: CASRDRDRGSYEQYF. As DNA, the CDR3 is TGTGCCAGCAGAGACCGGGACAGGGGGTCCTACGAGCAGTACTTC. V is TRBV6-1 and J is TRBJ2-7, with 11 bases fitting TRBD1. The CDR3 sequence is 15 residues long. After removal of 6 bases from V and 1 base from J, the junction contained 5 bases not matched to a gene. CDR1 is MNHNS and CDR2 is SASEGT in the germline V gene.

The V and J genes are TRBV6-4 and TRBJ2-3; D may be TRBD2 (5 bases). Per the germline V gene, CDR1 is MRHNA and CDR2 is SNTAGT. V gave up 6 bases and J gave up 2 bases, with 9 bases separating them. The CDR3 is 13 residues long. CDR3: CASSDGNTDTQYF. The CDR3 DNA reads TGTGCCAGCAGCGACGGGAACACAGATACGCAGTATTTT.

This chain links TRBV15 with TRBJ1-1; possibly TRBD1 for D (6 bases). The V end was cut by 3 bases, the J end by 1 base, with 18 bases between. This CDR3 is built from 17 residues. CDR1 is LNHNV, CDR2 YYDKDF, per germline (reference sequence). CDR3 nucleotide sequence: TGTGCCACCAGCAGGTTTGGGGGGCAGGGAACGAACACTGAAGCTTTCTTT. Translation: CATSRFGGQGTNTEAFF.

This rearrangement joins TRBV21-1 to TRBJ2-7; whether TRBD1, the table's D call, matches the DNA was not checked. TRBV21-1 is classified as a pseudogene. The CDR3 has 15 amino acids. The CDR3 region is CASSPGGQGIYEQYF. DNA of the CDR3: TGTGCCAGCAGCCCAGGGGGACAGGGTATCTACGAGCAGTACTTC.

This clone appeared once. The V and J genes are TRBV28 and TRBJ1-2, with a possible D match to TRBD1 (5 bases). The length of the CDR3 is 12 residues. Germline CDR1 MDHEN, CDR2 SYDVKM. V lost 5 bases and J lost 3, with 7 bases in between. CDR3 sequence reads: CASSAQDYGYTF. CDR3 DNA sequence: TGTGCCAGCAGTGCACAGGACTATGGCTACACCTTC.

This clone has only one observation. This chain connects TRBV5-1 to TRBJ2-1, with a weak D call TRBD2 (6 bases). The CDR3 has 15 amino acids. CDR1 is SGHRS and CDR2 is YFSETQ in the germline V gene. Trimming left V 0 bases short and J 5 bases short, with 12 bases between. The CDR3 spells CASSLGGTRNNEQFF. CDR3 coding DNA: TGCGCCAGCAGCTTGGGCGGGACCCGGAACAATGAGCAGTTCTTC.

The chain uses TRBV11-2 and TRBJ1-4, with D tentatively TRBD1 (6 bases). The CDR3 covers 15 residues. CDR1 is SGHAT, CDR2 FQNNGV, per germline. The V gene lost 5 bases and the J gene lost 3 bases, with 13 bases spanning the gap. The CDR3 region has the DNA TGTGCCAGCAGCCCGCTAGGGGGTGCTAATGAAAAACTGTTTTTT. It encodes CASSPLGGANEKLFF.

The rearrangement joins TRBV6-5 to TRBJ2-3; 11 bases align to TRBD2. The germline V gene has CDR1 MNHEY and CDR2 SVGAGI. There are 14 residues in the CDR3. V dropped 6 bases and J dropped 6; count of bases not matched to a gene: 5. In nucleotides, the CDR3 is TGTGCCAGCAGAGGTAGCGGGAGGGCGGATACGCAGTATTTT. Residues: CASRGSGRADTQYF.

The CDR3 nucleotides read TGTGCCAGTAGCAAGGGGAAGAACACTGAAGCTTTCTTT. Translating it yields CASSKGKNTEAFF. J is TRBJ1-1 and V is TRBV19; a possible D gene is TRBD1 (5 bases). The germline V and J ends were trimmed by 6 bases and 1 base, with 9 bases remaining between them. This CDR3 is built from 13 residues. Germline-derived CDR1 and CDR2 are LNHDA and SQIVND (reference sequence).

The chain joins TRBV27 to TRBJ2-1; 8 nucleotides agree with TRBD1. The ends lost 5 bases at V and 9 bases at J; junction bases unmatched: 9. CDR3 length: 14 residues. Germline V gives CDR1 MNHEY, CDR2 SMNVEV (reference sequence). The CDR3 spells CASSRQGPLGEQFF. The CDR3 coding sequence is TGTGCCAGCAGTCGACAGGGGCCCTTGGGTGAGCAGTTCTTC.

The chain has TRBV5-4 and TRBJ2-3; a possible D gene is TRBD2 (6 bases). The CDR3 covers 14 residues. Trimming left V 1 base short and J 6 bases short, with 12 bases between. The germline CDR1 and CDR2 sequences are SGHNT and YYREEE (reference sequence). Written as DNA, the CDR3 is TGTGCCAGCAGCTTGCAGACTAGGTGGGATACGCAGTATTTT. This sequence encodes CASSLQTRWDTQYF.

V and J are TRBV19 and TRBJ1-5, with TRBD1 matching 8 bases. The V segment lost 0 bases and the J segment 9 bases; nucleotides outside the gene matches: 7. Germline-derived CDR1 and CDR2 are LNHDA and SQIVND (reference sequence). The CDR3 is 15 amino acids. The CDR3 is CASSIEAGGRGPQHF. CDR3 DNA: TGTGCCAGTAGTATAGAGGCAGGGGGCAGGGGGCCCCAGCATTTT. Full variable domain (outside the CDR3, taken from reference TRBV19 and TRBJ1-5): DGGITQSPKYLFRKEGQNVTLSCEQNLNHDAMYWYRQDPGQGLRLIYYSQIVNDFQKGDIAEGYSVSREKKESFPLTVTSAQKNPTAFYLCASSIEAGGRGPQHFGDGTRLSIL.

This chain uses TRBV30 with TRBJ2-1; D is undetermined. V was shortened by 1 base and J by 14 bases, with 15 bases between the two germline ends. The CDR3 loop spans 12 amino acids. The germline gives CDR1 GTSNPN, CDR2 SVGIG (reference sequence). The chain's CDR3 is CAWSASSPGEFF. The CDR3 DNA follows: TGTGCCTGGAGTGCATCCTCCCCCGGTGAGTTCTTC.

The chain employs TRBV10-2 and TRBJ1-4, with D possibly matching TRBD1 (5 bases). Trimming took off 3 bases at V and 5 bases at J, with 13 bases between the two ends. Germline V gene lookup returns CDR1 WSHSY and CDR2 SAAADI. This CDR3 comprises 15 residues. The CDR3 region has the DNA TGCGCCAGCAGTGATGAGGCCGCAGGGAATGAAAAACTGTTTTTT. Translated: CASSDEAAGNEKLFF.

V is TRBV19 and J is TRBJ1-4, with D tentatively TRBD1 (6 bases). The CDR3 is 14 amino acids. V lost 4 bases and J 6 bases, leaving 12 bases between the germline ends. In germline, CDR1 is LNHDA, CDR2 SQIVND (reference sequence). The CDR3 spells CASSKFPGDEKLFF. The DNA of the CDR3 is TGTGCCAGTAGTAAGTTTCCAGGGGATGAAAAACTGTTTTTT.

CDR3 sequence reads: CASSLGTGYYEQYF. CDR3 DNA sequence: TGCGCCAGCAGCTTGGGGACAGGCTACTACGAGCAGTACTTC. This sequence joins TRBV5-1 and TRBJ2-7, with TRBD1 matching over 7 bases. The CDR3 is 14 residues long. V shed 0 bases, J shed 3 bases, and the junction held 3 bases outside the gene matches. The germline gives CDR1 SGHRS, CDR2 YFSETQ. Full variable domain (outside the CDR3, taken from reference TRBV5-1 and TRBJ2-7): KAGVTQTPRYLIKTRGQQVTLSCSPISGHRSVSWYQQTPGQGLQFLFEYFSETQRNKGNFPGRFSGRQFSNSRSEMNVSTLELGDSALYLCASSLGTGYYEQYFGPGTRLTVT.

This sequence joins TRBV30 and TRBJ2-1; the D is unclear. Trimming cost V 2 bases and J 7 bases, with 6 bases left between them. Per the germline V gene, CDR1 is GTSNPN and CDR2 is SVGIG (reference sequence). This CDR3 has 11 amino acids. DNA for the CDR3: TGTGCCTGGAGTTTTGGTAATGAGCAGTTCTTC. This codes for CAWSFGNEQFF.

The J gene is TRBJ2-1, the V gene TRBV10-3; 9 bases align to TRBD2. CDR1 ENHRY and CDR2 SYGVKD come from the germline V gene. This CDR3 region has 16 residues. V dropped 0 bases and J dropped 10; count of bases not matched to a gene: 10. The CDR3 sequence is CAISESPAGGGGEQFF. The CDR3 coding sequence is TGTGCCATCAGTGAGTCCCCGGCTGGCGGGGGGGGCGAGCAGTTCTTC.

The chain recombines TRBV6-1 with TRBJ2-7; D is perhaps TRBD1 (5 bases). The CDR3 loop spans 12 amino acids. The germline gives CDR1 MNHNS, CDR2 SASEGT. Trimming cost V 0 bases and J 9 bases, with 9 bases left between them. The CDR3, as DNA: TGTGCCAGCAGTGAAGCACAGGTACGGCAGTACTTC. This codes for CASSEAQVRQYF.

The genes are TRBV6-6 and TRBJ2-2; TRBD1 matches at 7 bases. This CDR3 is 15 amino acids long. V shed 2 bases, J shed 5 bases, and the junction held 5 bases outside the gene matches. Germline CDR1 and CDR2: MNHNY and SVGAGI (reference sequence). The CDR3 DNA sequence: TGTGCCAGCAGTTACCTCCAACAGGGGACCGGGGAGCTGTTTTTT. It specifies CASSYLQQGTGELFF.

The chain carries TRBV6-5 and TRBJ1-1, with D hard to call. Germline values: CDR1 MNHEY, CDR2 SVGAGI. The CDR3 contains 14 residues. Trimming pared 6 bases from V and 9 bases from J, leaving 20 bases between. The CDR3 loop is CASRVTLSTEKAFF. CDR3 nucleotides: TGTGCCAGCAGGGTTACCCTATCGACTGAGAAAGCTTTCTTT.

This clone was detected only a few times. The CDR3 coding sequence is TGTGCCCTGCGTTCAGGGCCCGACACTGAAGCTTTCTTT. Protein sequence: CALRSGPDTEAFF. This sequence joins TRBV30 and TRBJ1-1, with TRBD1 as a possible D gene (5 bases). The V and J ends lost 8 bases and 3 bases respectively, with 16 bases between them. Germline V CDR1 and CDR2: GTSNPN, SVGIG (reference sequence). The CDR3 contains 13 residues.

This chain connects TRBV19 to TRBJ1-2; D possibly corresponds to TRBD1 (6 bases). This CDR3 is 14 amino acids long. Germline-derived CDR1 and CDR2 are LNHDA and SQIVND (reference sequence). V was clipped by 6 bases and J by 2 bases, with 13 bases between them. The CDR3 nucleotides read TGTGCCAGTAGCCAGGACAGAGACAACTATGGCTACACCTTC. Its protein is CASSQDRDNYGYTF.

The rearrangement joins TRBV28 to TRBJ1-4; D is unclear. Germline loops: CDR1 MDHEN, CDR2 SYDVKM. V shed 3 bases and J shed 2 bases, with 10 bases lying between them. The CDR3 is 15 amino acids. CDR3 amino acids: CASSFSRVTNEKLFF. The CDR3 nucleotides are TGTGCCAGCAGTTTTTCGCGGGTTACTAATGAAAAACTGTTTTTT.